The subject of this entry is one T cell receptor beta chain. The specificity of this receptor is unknown. Base qualities were left out, and no much larger clone turns up one base away. The sample is drawn from a study of blood T cell repertoires in COVID-19 (dated by TCRdb to about 2020). As for the study more broadly: Samples covering the acute and convalescent phases of COVID-19 were provided by collaborators in the United States, Italy and Spain. The repertoires were released in a freely available public database intended as a resource for research on the immune response to SARS-CoV-2. The material from the prospective study consisted of cDNA or gDNA derived from T cells, B-cell-depleted T cells, or PBMCs. The dataset comprised deeply sampled blood TCRbeta repertoires from subjects exposed to, actively infected with, or recovered from COVID-19. HLA class I and class II types, where available, came from metadata supplied by the sample provider rather than from assay-based typing. Nearly every sample came with metadata listing a de-identified subject ID, COVID-19 status, age in years and sex. The samples were drawn from two sources: the first 160 participants of the ongoing ImmuneRACE study, and 950 to 1,500 subjects contributed by 6 global collaborators. Points the paper makes about the study in general: The amount of clinical and demographic metadata varied by source and participant and was provided uncurated.

From the germline V gene (reference sequence), CDR1 is LNHDA and CDR2 is SQIVND. The CDR3 holds 14 amino acids from the cysteine to the phenylalanine. The entry retains the CDR3 DNA only, 42 bases that are in frame from base 1. Relative to germline, V is missing 4 bases and J is missing 8 bases, with 8 bases of the junction outside any gene match. Participants in the prospective study were aged about 18 to 95 years, lived in 24 United States geographic areas, and enrolled through a virtual design. Cohort assignment in the prospective study relied on participant-reported clinical history from a screening survey and a study questionnaire. ImmuneRACE Cohort 3 recovered participants were defined by two consecutive negative NP/OP PCR tests, healthcare professional clearance, or symptom resolution. In the prospective study, mobile phlebotomists collected whole blood, serum and a nasopharyngeal or oropharyngeal swab from each participant. Additional blood draws and questionnaires over an approximately 2-month period could optionally be provided by prospective study participants. Blood samples from the prospective study were shipped frozen or at room temperature prior to DNA extraction.

TCRbeta CDR3 regions were amplified from genomic DNA using the immunoSEQ Assay, a bias-controlled multiplex PCR. From the authors' description of their analysis: Within the assay, amplification of reference gene primers was used to estimate how many nucleated cells each sample contained. To quantify the absolute abundance of each unique TCRbeta CDR3 rearrangement, sequence reads were collapsed and filtered. For each sample, productive Simpson clonality was calculated by taking the square root of Simpson's diversity index across productive rearrangements. The table was pulled from immuneACCESS by TCRdb, which kept in-frame rearrangements only. Such tables lose some clones; where checked, under half of the loss comes from unresolved V genes, and the rest has no known cause. V and J calls and clone size follow that table, whereas D and trimming were derived from the DNA. The sample data list fewer than 400,000 clones, and about 91% of these were observed just once. Just under 9% of the sample belongs to the ten largest clones.

Recombination linked TRBV19 to TRBJ1-1; 9 bases in the junction line up with TRBD1. Sequencing was performed on PBMCs or T cells enriched from blood (not recorded which). This TCR was recovered from a woman aged 18 to 35 who had recovered from COVID-19. The nucleotides are TGTGCCAGTAGTACAGTGGGGACAGGGACCGAAGCTTTCTTT. This yields the protein CASSTVGTGTEAFF.